This TCR beta chain appears in the sequencing data of a study of blood T cells in healthy people across ages (dated by TCRdb to between 2014 and 2016). In terms of the full investigation: In model experiments, template switching captured about one uniquely barcoded TCR beta cDNA molecule for every two T cells. Four age groups were formed from the donors: young (average roughly 16 years), middle-aged (just under 40), aged (roughly 58) and long-lived (more than 75). Age-related changes in TCR beta repertoire diversity were measured in the study by deep sequencing normalized with unique cDNA molecular identifiers. To avoid experimental bias, donors of different ages were distributed randomly across sequencing lanes. Two additional independent replicas of 1 million unique cDNA reads from the same blood draw were analyzed for two donors (one aged 18 to 29 and one aged 80 or older).

The 35 to 40 donors, aged about 6 to 95 years, were systemically healthy Caucasian individuals from Russia. Around 10 milliliters of peripheral blood were collected from each donor into EDTA-treated Vacutainer tubes. Ficoll-Paque density-gradient centrifugation was used to isolate PBMCs, with at least 6.5 million per sample. Total RNA was extracted from PBMCs with Trizol reagent, with at least 6 micrograms obtained per sample. Naive CD45RAhigh/CD27high T cell percentages were measured by flow cytometry on a PBMC aliquot from every donor. The library came from 5' RACE. TCRdb lists the instrument as Illumina HiSeq 2500. A second PCR of about 6 to 11 cycles was run with a J-beta primer mix and a sample-barcoded 5' primer. A template-switch 5' adaptor carrying 12 random nucleotides introduced a unique molecular identifier onto each TCR beta cDNA molecule. Each sample yielded at least 2.5 million CDR3-containing paired-end reads. First-strand cDNA synthesis was performed from all RNA using the Mint cDNA synthesis kit, with priming by a TRBC-specific oligonucleotide. Following uracil-DNA glycosylase treatment, a first 18-cycle PCR with universal primers M1SS and BC2_uni_R was performed on all cDNA. Concerning the study's data processing: Each sample was normalized by randomly selecting 1 million high-quality reads, each carrying a distinct molecular identifier. Reads sharing molecular identifiers were discarded rather than binned into consensus sequences. MiTCR, run with a Q25 quality threshold and the strictest error-elimination algorithm, handled CDR3 identification, clonotype clustering and error correction. A nonparametric unseen species model with Euler transformation was used to estimate lower-bound total TCR beta diversity. TCRdb handled the public reads itself, with Q25 trimming in fastp and clone calling in MiXCR, and kept productive beta chains. Rows with one shared CDR3 protein collapse into an entry with the most common genes and DNA. TCRdb, not the original authors, processed these V and J calls. The sample profile shows 600,000 to 1,000,000 distinct CDR3 sequences; 55% to 75% of them were found once. The ten largest make up roughly 20% of the sample.

In the germline V gene, CDR1 corresponds to MDHEN and CDR2 to SYDVKM. From cysteine to phenylalanine, the CDR3 is 13 amino acids long. The read is trimmed to its CDR3 DNA, 39 bases read in frame from base 1. On this clonotype itself: Its antigen is currently not known. Base qualities are missing; no much larger clone stands one base away.

Overall study outcomes, separate from this receptor: Because profiling used bulk unsorted PBMCs, naive and antigen-experienced compartments could not be compared conclusively. Total diversity estimates from one million sequenced T cells were considered lower bounds and underestimates. There was a strong correlation between observed TCR beta diversity and the percentage of naive T cells measured by flow cytometry. Compared with the aged group, more naive CD4+ T cells, fewer expanded clones and increased TCR diversity were shown by the long-lived group, suggesting age selection. Donor CMV infection status was unknown, potentially confounding age-related changes in expanded clonotypes. As age increased, observed TCR beta diversity per million T cells dropped in a roughly linear way, and a significant reduction was already evident by age about 40.

The sequence was obtained from a man aged 30 to 39 in good health. The sequencing sample was made of blood. This chain is built from TRBV28 and TRBJ2-5; too little of a D gene remains to name it. The DNA matches TRBJ2-7 better at its end, which makes the J call doubtful. In nucleotide form, the sequence is TGTGCCAGCAGCTCCGATTACCGCTACGAGCAGTACTTC. This yields the protein CASSSDYRYEQYF.